The 3 T cell receptor beta chains below were found in one sample sequenced in a study of T-cell memory formation after mild COVID-19. TCRdb redid the calling of the 5' RACE reads with MiXCR, one entry per CDR3 protein. The sample carries around 530,000 distinct CDR3 sequences, approximately 21% recorded once. Source material: PBMCs or a T cell subset sorted from them (not recorded which). These receptors were obtained from an adult woman who had mild COVID-19 (a few samples of this study predate the infection). Cell type and time point are not known.

The chain recombines TRBV14 with TRBJ1-6; D perhaps matches TRBD1 (6 bases). The CDR3 has 17 amino acids. CDR1 is SGHDN and CDR2 is FVKESK in the germline V gene. V lost 1 base to trimming and J lost 3 bases, with 13 bases between them. For the CDR3, the DNA is TGTGCCAGCAGCCAAGTTATAGCAGGGGTCTATAATTCACCCCTCCACTTT. Its protein is CASSQVIAGVYNSPLHF.

This clonotype occurred a few times. The CDR3 DNA reads TGCGCCAGCAGCACCGGACAGGGAAGCGTTGAGCAGTTCTTC. This gives the protein CASSTGQGSVEQFF. The chain recombines TRBV5-1 with TRBJ2-1, with 8 bases identical to TRBD1. V trimming: 4 bases; J trimming: 9 bases; junction bases outside the gene matches: 9. This CDR3 comprises 14 residues. Germline V gene data show CDR1 as SGHRS and CDR2 as YFSETQ.

This chain connects TRBV7-9 to TRBJ2-5, with TRBD2 matching 13 bases. The V gene end was trimmed by 2 bases and the J gene end by 2 bases; junction bases not matched to a gene: 2. Germline V CDR1 and CDR2: SEHNR, FQNEAQ (reference sequence). The CDR3 is 16 amino acids. DNA for the CDR3: TGTGCCAGCAGCTTAAGGGGACTAGCGGGGCAAGAGACCCAGTACTTC. Translated, it gives CASSLRGLAGQETQYF.